The 23 T cell receptor beta chains reported below all come from one sample, sequenced in a study of breast tumors, draining lymph nodes, adjacent tissues. Breast cancer patients provided tissue from their axillary draining lymph nodes. MiXCR was run by TCRdb on the multiplex PCR reads, yielding one entry per CDR3 protein. The data contain 130,000 or so distinct CDR3 sequences, roughly 20% of them singletons. Sequenced input: axillary lymph node tissue. The source is a female donor with breast cancer. Some clones in this sample may be carry-over from other donors' samples.

This clonotype appeared many times. This sequence joins TRBV5-1 and TRBJ2-7; 10 bases line up with TRBD1. The V segment lost 3 bases and the J segment 5 bases; nucleotides outside the gene matches: 8. Germline CDR1 is SGHRS and CDR2 is YFSETQ. This CDR3 region has 15 residues. The CDR3 DNA follows: TGCGCCAGCAGCTACACCGGGACAGGGGTCGACGAGCAGTACTTC. This encodes CASSYTGTGVDEQYF. Variable domain in full (rest from reference TRBV5-1 and TRBJ2-7): KAGVTQTPRYLIKTRGQQVTLSCSPISGHRSVSWYQQTPGQGLQFLFEYFSETQRNKGNFPGRFSGRQFSNSRSEMNVSTLELGDSALYLCASSYTGTGVDEQYFGPGTRLTVT.

There are many counts of this clonotype. The chain couples TRBV9 to TRBJ2-2; tentatively, D is TRBD2 (5 bases). V lost 0 bases, J lost 2 bases, and 11 bases lay in between. The CDR3 spans 16 residues. Germline values: CDR1 SGDLS, CDR2 YYNGEE. CDR3 coding DNA: TGTGCCAGCAGCGTAGTGTCCAGCGGAAACACCGGGGAGCTGTTTTTT. Encoded protein: CASSVVSSGNTGELFF.

This clonotype came up many times. The chain carries TRBV30 and TRBJ1-4; the D is unclear. V dropped 0 bases and J dropped 7 bases, with 9 bases sitting between them. The CDR3 extends over 13 amino acids. Germline lookup yields CDR1 GTSNPN and CDR2 SVGIG (reference sequence). The CDR3 DNA follows: TGTGCCTGGAGTGTAAGGATTGGTGAAAAACTGTTTTTT. This codes for CAWSVRIGEKLFF.

This clonotype was recorded at least ten times. This sequence joins TRBV4-1 and TRBJ2-1; D is ambiguous. V was pared by 2 bases and J by 2 bases, with 16 bases between. Germline lookup yields CDR1 MGHRA and CDR2 YSYEKL. The CDR3 consists of 17 residues. CDR3 in amino acids: CASSQPLQESTYNEQFF. The CDR3, as DNA: TGCGCCAGCAGCCAACCGCTCCAGGAGTCGACCTACAATGAGCAGTTCTTC.

The sample holds many counts of this clonotype. The chain joins TRBV25-1 to TRBJ2-2; D is undetermined. V was pared by 7 bases and J by 0 bases, with 9 bases between. CDR1 MGHDK and CDR2 SYGVNS come from the germline V gene. There are 14 residues in the CDR3. CDR3 nucleotides: TGTGCCAGCATAGGGCAGTCGAACACCGGGGAGCTGTTTTTT. Amino acid sequence: CASIGQSNTGELFF.

This clonotype showed up many times. The chain carries TRBV4-1 and TRBJ2-1, with 12 positions matching TRBD1. V was pared by 3 bases and J by 4 bases, with 10 bases of the junction left unmatched. The CDR3 totals 18 residues. Per the germline V gene, CDR1 is MGHRA and CDR2 is YSYEKL. CDR3 amino acids: CASSQGTGGRGRYNEQFF. CDR3 in DNA: TGCGCCAGCAGCCAGGGGACAGGGGGCCGGGGGAGGTACAATGAGCAGTTCTTC.

There are many counts of this clonotype. The gene calls are TRBV4-1 and TRBJ2-7; D gene uncertain. The germline V and J ends were trimmed by 0 bases and 5 bases, with 14 bases remaining between them. Germline loops: CDR1 MGHRA, CDR2 YSYEKL. CDR3 length: 15 amino acids. The CDR3 DNA reads TGCGCCAGCAGCCAAGACCCGGGTGGCCGGGACGAGCAGTACTTC. Encoded protein: CASSQDPGGRDEQYF.

This clonotype was detected many times. The CDR3 is CASSPLSGRVPDTQYF. In DNA, the CDR3 is TGTGCCAGCAGTCCACTTAGCGGGAGAGTCCCAGATACGCAGTATTTT. The chain recombines TRBV2 with TRBJ2-3; 9 nucleotides match TRBD2. The CDR3 contains 16 residues. The V and J ends lost 5 bases and 4 bases, in that order; junction bases with no gene match: 10. Germline V gene lookup returns CDR1 SNHLY and CDR2 FYNNEI.

In this sample, this clonotype turned up many times. The J gene is TRBJ1-5, the V gene TRBV29-1; the D is unclear. The V end was cut by 3 bases, the J end by 0 bases, with 9 bases between. From germline, CDR1 is SQVTM and CDR2 ANQGSEA. The CDR3 loop spans 14 amino acids. Here the CDR3 DNA reads TGCAGCGTTGAGTCTGGGGATAGCAATCAGCCCCAGCATTTT. It specifies CSVESGDSNQPQHF.

This clonotype was recorded at least ten times. This chain connects TRBV20-1 to TRBJ2-7, with 14 bases fitting TRBD2. Germline trimming cut 1 base from V and 3 bases from J; bases unmatched to any gene: 14. In germline, CDR1 is DFQATT, CDR2 SNEGSKA (reference sequence). This CDR3 spans 19 amino acids. The CDR3 DNA reads TGCAGTGCTAGAGCCTTCGGACTAGCGGGAGGACTTAGCGGCTACGAGCAGTACTTC. Its protein product is CSARAFGLAGGLSGYEQYF.

The sample holds many counts of this clonotype. This chain connects TRBV13 to TRBJ2-1; D gene unclear. The V end was cut by 2 bases, the J end by 5 bases, with 4 bases between. CDR1 PRHDT and CDR2 FYEKMQ come from the germline V gene (reference sequence). This CDR3 region has 12 residues. DNA of the CDR3: TGTGCCAGCAGCTTACAGGACAATGAGCAGTTCTTC. Protein: CASSLQDNEQFF.

About this clonotype itself: Possible read error: a much larger clone is one base away. The chain joins TRBV6-1 to TRBJ2-5; D is uncertain. V lost 6 bases and J lost 5, with 16 bases in between. Germline loops: CDR1 MNHNS, CDR2 SASEGT. The CDR3 covers 14 residues. For the CDR3, the DNA is TGTGCCAGCAGAGGAGTGGCTACCCATGAGACCCAGTACTTC. It specifies CASRGVATHETQYF.

About this clonotype: Just one base apart from a much larger clone, this may be a read error. The V call is TRBV19, the J call TRBJ1-2; perhaps TRBD1 as D (5 bases). This CDR3 is built from 14 residues. Trimming cost V 5 bases and J 3 bases, with 13 bases left between them. Germline V gives CDR1 LNHDA, CDR2 SQIVND (reference sequence). Written as DNA, the CDR3 is TGTGCCAGTAGTGACCCCCGGGGCGACTATGGCTACACCTTC. Its protein is CASSDPRGDYGYTF.

This clonotype was seen repeatedly, ten times or more. The V call is TRBV24-1, the J call TRBJ2-2; 10 bases are a match to TRBD2. Germline CDR1 reads KGHDR; CDR2 reads SFDVKD. This CDR3 is 19 amino acids long. V shed 1 base, J shed 6 bases, and the junction held 13 bases outside the gene matches. The CDR3 reads CATSDLGAGGTQRPGELFF. CDR3 DNA: TGTGCCACCAGTGATTTAGGAGCGGGAGGGACCCAGAGACCCGGGGAGCTGTTTTTT.

As concerns this clonotype: This sequence may be a read error, since a much larger clone differs from it by one base. The V call is TRBV12-3 or TRBV12-4, the J call TRBJ2-2; D is undetermined. This CDR3 is 14 amino acids long. V gave up 7 bases and J gave up 1 base, with 10 bases separating them. CDR3 nucleotides: TGTGCCAGCAAGGCCGGGCAGAACACCGGGGAGCTGTTTTTT. Its protein is CASKAGQNTGELFF.

A word on this clonotype: At one boundary the junction diverges from the germline segment, which might be a read error. The rearrangement uses TRBV9 and TRBJ2-3, with 9 bases fitting TRBD2. The germline gives CDR1 SGDLS, CDR2 YYNGEE. The CDR3 runs to 16 residues. CDR3 nucleotides: TGTGCCAGCAGCGACTATAGCGGGAGCGCAACAGATACGCGGTATTTT. It is translated as CASSDYSGSATDTRYF.

There are many counts of this clonotype. This sequence joins TRBV6-5 and TRBJ2-7, with 9 bases fitting TRBD1. The CDR3 is made up of 13 amino acids. Germline CDR1 reads MNHEY; CDR2 reads SVGAGI. Germline trimming cut 4 bases from V and 5 bases from J; bases unmatched to any gene: 3. For the CDR3, the DNA is TGTGCCAGCAGTTCGGGACAGGGAAACGAGCAGTACTTC. Translation gives CASSSGQGNEQYF.

This clonotype was counted once. A single base separates this from a much larger clone, so it may be a read error. This chain joins TRBV15 and TRBJ1-4; D is uncertain. Looked up from germline, CDR1 is LNHNV and CDR2 is YYDKDF (reference sequence). The CDR3 runs to 15 residues. The CDR3 DNA reads as TGTGCCACCAGCAGGGAGTTTAAGGCCAATGAAAAACTGTCTTTT. Its translation is CATSREFKANEKLSF.

This clonotype appeared many times. V gene TRBV4-2 combines with J gene TRBJ2-5; TRBD2 might be the D (6 bases). V was pared by 1 base and J by 5 bases, with 11 bases between. The CDR3 runs 14 residues. Looked up from germline, CDR1 is LGHNA and CDR2 is YNFKEQ. The CDR3 is CASSQGGAGETQYF. CDR3 DNA: TGTGCCAGCAGCCAAGGGGGCGCGGGGGAGACCCAGTACTTC.

To note about this clonotype: Possible read error: a much larger clone is one base away. A read error is likely, as this CDR3 ends without the conserved phenylalanine or tryptophan. J is TRBJ2-7 and V is TRBV7-6; 7 bases fit TRBD1. CDR3 length equals 14 residues. Germline V lookup: CDR1 SGHVS, CDR2 FNYEAQ. V was clipped by 4 bases and J by 3 bases; unmatched bases: 6. In nucleotides, the CDR3 is TGTGCCAGCAGCTCTCAGGGGGTGGTCTACGAGCAGTACTCC. It specifies CASSSQGVVYEQYS.

This clonotype was picked up many times. V usage is TRBV9 and J usage is TRBJ2-1, with 16 bases identical to TRBD2. Trimming cost V 2 bases and J 7 bases; bases outside gene matches: 9. In germline, CDR1 is SGDLS, CDR2 YYNGEE. The CDR3 sequence is 18 residues long. CDR3 in amino acids: CASSVPGTSGRARNEQFF. Here the CDR3 DNA reads TGTGCCAGCAGCGTCCCCGGGACTAGCGGGAGGGCTCGGAATGAGCAGTTCTTC.

This clonotype was observed a handful of times. A read error may produce the germline difference seen at one junction end. The rearrangement joins TRBV6-5 to TRBJ1-4; 7 bases align to TRBD1. Germline CDR1 is MNHEY and CDR2 is SVGAGI. The CDR3 sequence is 17 residues long. CDR3 bases: TGTGCCAGCAGGACCGGAGGGACAGATGCAACTAATGAAGAACTGTTTTTT. Its translation is CASRTGGTDATNEELFF.

This clonotype was counted only a few times. The genes are TRBV30 and TRBJ2-3; 7 bases are a match to TRBD2. Germline CDR1 is GTSNPN and CDR2 is SVGIG (reference sequence). J lost 0 bases, V lost 5 bases, and 14 bases had no gene match. The CDR3 loop spans 17 amino acids. Here the CDR3 reads CAWLASGPIASTDTQYF. The CDR3 region has the DNA TGTGCCTGGCTTGCTAGCGGACCTATTGCTAGCACAGATACGCAGTATTTT.